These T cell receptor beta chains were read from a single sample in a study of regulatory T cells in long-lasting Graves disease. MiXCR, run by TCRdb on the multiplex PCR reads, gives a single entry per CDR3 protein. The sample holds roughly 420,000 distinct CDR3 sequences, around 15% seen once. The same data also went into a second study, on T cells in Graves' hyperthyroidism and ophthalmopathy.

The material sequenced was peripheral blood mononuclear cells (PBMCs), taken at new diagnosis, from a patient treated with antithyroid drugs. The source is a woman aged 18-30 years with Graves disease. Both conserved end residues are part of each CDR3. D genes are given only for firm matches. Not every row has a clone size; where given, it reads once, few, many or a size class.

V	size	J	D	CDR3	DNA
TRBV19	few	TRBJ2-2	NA	CASSIEGANTGELFF	TGTGCCAGTAGTATAGAAGGGGCAAACACCGGGGAGCTGTTTTTT
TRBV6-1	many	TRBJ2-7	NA	CASSDRSRVGYEQYF	TGTGCCAGCAGTGACAGGTCCAGGGTGGGATACGAGCAGTACTTC
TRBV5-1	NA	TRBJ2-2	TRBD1	CASSLAISGQGATGELFF	TGCGCCAGCAGCTTGGCCATATCGGGACAGGGGGCAACCGGGGAGCTGTTTTTT
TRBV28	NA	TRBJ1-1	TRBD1	CAGVGQGARGTEAFF	TGTGCCGGCGTAGGACAGGGGGCGCGAGGGACTGAAGCTTTCTTT
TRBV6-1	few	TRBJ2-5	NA	CASSEQNQETQYF	TGTGCCAGCAGTGAACAGAACCAAGAGACCCAGTACTTC
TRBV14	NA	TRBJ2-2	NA	CASSQVGRDTGELFF	TGTGCCAGCAGCCAAGTCGGCAGGGACACCGGGGAGCTGTTTTTT
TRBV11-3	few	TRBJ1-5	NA	CASSLKEDGNSNQPQHF	TGTGCCAGCAGCTTAAAAGAGGACGGAAATAGCAATCAGCCCCAGCATTTT
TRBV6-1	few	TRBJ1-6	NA	CASLDRNIVRNSPLHF	TGTGCCAGCCTCGACAGGAACATCGTCCGGAATTCACCCCTCCACTTT
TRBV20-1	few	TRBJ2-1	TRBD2	CSASYVGTSSYNEQFF	TGCAGTGCTAGTTATGTAGGGACTAGCTCCTACAATGAGCAGTTCTTC
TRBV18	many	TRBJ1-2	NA	CASSQNRGQNFYGYTF	TGTGCCAGCTCACAAAACCGGGGCCAGAACTTCTATGGCTACACCTTC
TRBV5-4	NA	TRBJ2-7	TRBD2	CASSFRPGLAGLYEQYF	TGTGCCAGCAGCTTTCGACCGGGACTAGCGGGACTCTACGAGCAGTACTTC
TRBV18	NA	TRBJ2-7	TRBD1	CASATGGRCEQYF	TGTGCCAGCGCGACAGGGGGCCGCTGCGAGCAGTACTTC
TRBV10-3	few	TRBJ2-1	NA	CATTGGPSKQFF	TGTGCCACGACCGGTGGGCCTTCGAAGCAGTTCTTC
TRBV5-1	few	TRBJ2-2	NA	CASSFGGADTGELFF	TGCGCCAGCAGCTTCGGGGGAGCGGACACCGGGGAGCTGTTTTTT
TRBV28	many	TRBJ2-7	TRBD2	CASIGTSGSYEQYF	TGTGCCAGCATTGGGACTAGCGGCTCCTACGAGCAGTACTTC
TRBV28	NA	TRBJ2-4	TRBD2	CASKEPSGIGSKNIQYF	TGTGCCAGCAAAGAACCTAGCGGGATCGGTTCCAAAAACATTCAGTACTTC
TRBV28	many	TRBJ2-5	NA	CASGLEAQYF	TGTGCCAGCGGATTGGAGGCCCAGTACTTC
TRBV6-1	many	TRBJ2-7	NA	CASSDGWEQYF	TGTGCCAGCAGTGATGGCTGGGAGCAGTACTTC
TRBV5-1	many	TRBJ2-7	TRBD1	CASSSRGTGIYEQYF	TGCGCCAGCAGCTCGAGAGGGACAGGGATATACGAGCAGTACTTC
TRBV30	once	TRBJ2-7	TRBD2	CAWSRSGRTYF	TGTGCCTGGAGTAGAAGCGGGAGGACGTACTTC
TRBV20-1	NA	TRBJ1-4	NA	CSARGVRGTTNEKLFF	TGCAGTGCTAGAGGAGTCAGGGGAACGACTAATGAAAAACTGTTTTTT
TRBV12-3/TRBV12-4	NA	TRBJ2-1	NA	CASSLGGTHNEQFF	TGTGCCAGCAGTTTAGGGGGCACCCACAATGAGCAGTTCTTC
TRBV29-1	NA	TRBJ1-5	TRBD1	CSVLTGGGQPQHF	TGCAGCGTATTAACAGGGGGAGGTCAGCCCCAGCATTTT
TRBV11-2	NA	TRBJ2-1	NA	CASSLTGGRETQFF	TGTGCCAGCAGCCTAACTGGGGGTCGGGAGACCCAGTTCTTC
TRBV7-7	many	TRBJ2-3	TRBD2	CASSFSPLLAGSTDTQYF	TGTGCTAGCAGCTTTTCCCCACTCCTAGCGGGAAGCACAGATACGCAGTATTTT
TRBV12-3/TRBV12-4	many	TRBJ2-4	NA	CASRHGEASLAKNIQYF	TGTGCCAGCAGGCACGGGGAGGCATCTTTAGCCAAAAACATTCAGTACTTC
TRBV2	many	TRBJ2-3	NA	CASSEVGVVGPQSTQYF	TGTGCCAGCAGTGAGGTTGGGGTGGTCGGTCCGCAGTCTACGCAGTATTTT
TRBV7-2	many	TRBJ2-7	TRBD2	CASSLTSGSAPYEQYF	TGTGCCAGCAGCTTAACTAGCGGGAGCGCGCCGTACGAGCAGTACTTC
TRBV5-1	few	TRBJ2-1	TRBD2	CASSRGLAGDDYNEQFF	TGCGCCAGCAGCCGGGGACTAGCGGGAGATGACTACAATGAGCAGTTCTTC
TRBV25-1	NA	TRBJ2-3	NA	CASSELTQTDTQYF	TGTGCCAGCAGTGAACTGACACAGACAGATACGCAGTATTTT
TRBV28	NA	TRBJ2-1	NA	CVSSPTYNEQSF	TGTGTCAGCAGTCCAACCTACAATGAGCAGTCCTTC
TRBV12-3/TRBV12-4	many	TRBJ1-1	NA	CASSLSPEAFF	TGTGCCAGCAGTTTGAGTCCTGAAGCTTTCTTT
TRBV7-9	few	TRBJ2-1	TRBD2	CCIGRAGDEQFF	TGTTGCATCGGGAGGGCCGGGGATGAGCAGTTCTTC
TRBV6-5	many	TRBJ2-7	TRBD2	CASSYGGRVYEQYF	TGTGCCAGCAGTTACGGCGGGAGAGTTTACGAGCAGTACTTC
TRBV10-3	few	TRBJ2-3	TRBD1	CAISESGQGTDTQYF	TGTGCCATCAGTGAGTCAGGACAGGGAACAGATACGCAGTATTTT
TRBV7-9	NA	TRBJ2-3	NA	CASVEAGDTQYF	TGTGCCAGCGTCGAAGCGGGAGATACGCAGTATTTT
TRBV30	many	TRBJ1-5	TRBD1	CAWSLTGANQPQHF	TGTGCCTGGAGCCTAACAGGGGCCAATCAGCCCCAGCATTTT
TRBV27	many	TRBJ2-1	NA	CASSFPGVGEQFF	TGTGCCAGCAGTTTCCCAGGGGTGGGTGAGCAGTTCTTC
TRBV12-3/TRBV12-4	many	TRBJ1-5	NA	CASSSIGSDQPQHF	TGTGCCAGCAGTTCGATAGGGAGTGATCAGCCCCAGCATTTT
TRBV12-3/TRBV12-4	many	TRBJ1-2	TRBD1	CASLDRDKGYGYTF	TGTGCCAGCCTGGACAGGGATAAGGGTTATGGCTACACCTTC
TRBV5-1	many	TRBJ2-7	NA	CASPLLHRERDGGYEQYF	TGCGCCAGCCCCCTTCTACACCGGGAGAGGGACGGCGGGTACGAGCAGTACTTC
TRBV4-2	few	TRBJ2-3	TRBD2	CASSQDTLAGDTDTQYF	TGTGCCAGCAGCCAAGATACACTAGCGGGAGACACAGATACGCAGTATTTT
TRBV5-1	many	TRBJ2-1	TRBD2	CASSRTSYNEQFF	TGCGCCAGCAGCAGGACTAGCTACAATGAGCAGTTCTTC
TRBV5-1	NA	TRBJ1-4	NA	CASSLVGSTEKLFF	TGCGCCAGCAGCTTGGTGGGGAGTACTGAAAAACTGTTTTTT
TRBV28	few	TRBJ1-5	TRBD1	CASRTRGQGSNQPQHF	TGTGCCAGCAGAACCAGAGGACAGGGGAGCAATCAGCCCCAGCATTTT
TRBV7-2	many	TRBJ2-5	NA	CASSLVFSFGSAETQYF	TGTGCCAGCAGCTTAGTCTTCTCTTTCGGGTCAGCGGAGACCCAGTACTTC
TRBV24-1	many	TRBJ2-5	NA	CATSEPGETQYF	TGTGCCACCAGTGAACCGGGGGAGACCCAGTACTTC
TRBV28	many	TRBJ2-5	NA	CASSLRANIGETQYF	TGTGCCAGCAGTTTAAGAGCCAATATTGGAGAGACCCAGTACTTC
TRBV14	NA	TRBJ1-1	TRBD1	CASSPDRAHEAFF	TGTGCCAGCAGCCCCGACAGGGCCCATGAAGCTTTCTTT
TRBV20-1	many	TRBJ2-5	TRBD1	CSARDRQGATQETQYF	TGCAGTGCTAGAGATCGGCAGGGGGCGACACAAGAGACCCAGTACTTC
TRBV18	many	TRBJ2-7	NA	CASSPGFYEQYF	TGTGCCAGCAGCCCCGGATTCTACGAGCAGTACTTC
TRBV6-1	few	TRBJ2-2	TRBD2	CASSDRREGRTGELFF	TGTGCCAGCAGTGATCGGCGGGAGGGCCGCACCGGGGAGCTGTTTTTT
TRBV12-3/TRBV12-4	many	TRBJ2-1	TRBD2	CASRLAGGINEQFF	TGTGCCAGCAGACTAGCGGGAGGAATCAATGAGCAGTTCTTC
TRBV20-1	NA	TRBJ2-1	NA	CSASSGTSSYNEQFF	TGCAGTGCTAGTTCGGGAACGAGCTCCTACAATGAGCAGTTCTTC
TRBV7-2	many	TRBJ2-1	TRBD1	CAGKSGTGYWNEQFF	TGTGCCGGGAAATCGGGGACAGGGTATTGGAATGAGCAGTTCTTC
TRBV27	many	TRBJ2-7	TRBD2	CASSLNGLAGGMSSYEQYF	TGTGCCAGCAGTTTAAACGGACTAGCGGGAGGCATGAGCTCCTACGAGCAGTACTTC
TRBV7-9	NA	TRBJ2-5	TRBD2	CASSSVLGGVTPEETQYF	TGTGCCAGCAGCTCCGTGCTGGGGGGGGTCACGCCGGAAGAGACCCAGTACTTC
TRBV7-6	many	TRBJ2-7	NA	CASSLAPGPPAEQYF	TGTGCCAGCAGCTTAGCCCCGGGACCCCCGGCCGAGCAGTACTTC
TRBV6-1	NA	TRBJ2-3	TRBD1	CASRKGTGETDTQYF	TGTGCCAGCAGAAAGGGGACAGGGGAAACAGATACGCAGTATTTT